This T cell receptor beta chain appears in the sequencing data of a study of T cell repertoires in cytomegalovirus infection. Turning to the study itself: Indicated by public TCR beta signatures were CMV infection and matching HLA type.

In this sample, this clonotype turned up a few times. The antigen remains undetermined. V lost 7 bases and J 10 bases, leaving 17 bases between the germline ends. The CDR3 is 13 residues long. The germline V gene has CDR1 WSHSY and CDR2 SAAADI. TCRdb re-called the reads through MiXCR, storing one row per CDR3 protein. The data hold about 700,000 distinct CDR3 sequences, with 30% to 35% observed a single time. V and J are TRBV10-2 and TRBJ2-1; a possible D gene is TRBD2 (5 bases). The sequences come from cultured PBMCs, collected from culture after CMV antigen stimulation. The clonotype was recovered from a human donor in good health (CMV status not recorded). Some clones in this sample may be carry-over from other donors' samples. CDR3 nucleotides: TGCGCCAGCACCGAGCGGACTTACGGGGAGCAGTTCTTC. Its protein product is CASTERTYGEQFF.